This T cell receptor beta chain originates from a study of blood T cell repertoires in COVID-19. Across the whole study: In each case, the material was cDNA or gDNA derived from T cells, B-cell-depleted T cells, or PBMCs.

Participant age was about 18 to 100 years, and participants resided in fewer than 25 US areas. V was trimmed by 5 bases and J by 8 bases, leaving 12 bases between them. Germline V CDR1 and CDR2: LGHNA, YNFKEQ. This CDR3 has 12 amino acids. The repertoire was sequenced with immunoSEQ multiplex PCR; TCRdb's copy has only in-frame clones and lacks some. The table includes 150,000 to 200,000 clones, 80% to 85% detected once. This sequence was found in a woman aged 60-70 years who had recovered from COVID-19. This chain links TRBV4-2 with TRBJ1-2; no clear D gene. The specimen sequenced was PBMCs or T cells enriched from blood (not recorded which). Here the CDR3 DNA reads TGTGCCAGCAGCGAGAGATTTCTAGGCTACACCTTC. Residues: CASSERFLGYTF.